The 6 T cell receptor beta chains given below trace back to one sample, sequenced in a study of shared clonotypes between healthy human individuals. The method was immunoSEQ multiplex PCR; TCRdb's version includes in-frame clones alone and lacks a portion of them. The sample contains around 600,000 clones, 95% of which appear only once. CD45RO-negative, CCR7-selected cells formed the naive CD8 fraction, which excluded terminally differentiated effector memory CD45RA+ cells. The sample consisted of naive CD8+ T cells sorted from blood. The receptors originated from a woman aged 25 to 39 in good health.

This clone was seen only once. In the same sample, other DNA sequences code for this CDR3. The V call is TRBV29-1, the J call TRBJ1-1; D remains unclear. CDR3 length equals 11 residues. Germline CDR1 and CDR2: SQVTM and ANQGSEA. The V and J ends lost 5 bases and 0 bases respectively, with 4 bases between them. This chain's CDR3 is CSVLMNTEAFF. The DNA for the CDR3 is TGCAGCGTTCTCATGAACACTGAAGCTTTCTTT.

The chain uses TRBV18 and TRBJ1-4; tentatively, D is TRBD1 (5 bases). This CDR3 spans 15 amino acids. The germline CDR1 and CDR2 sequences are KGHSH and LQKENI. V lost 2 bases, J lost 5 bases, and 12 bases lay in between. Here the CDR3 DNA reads TGTGCCAGCTCACCAAGTCCCGGACAAAATGAAAAACTGTTTTTT. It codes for CASSPSPGQNEKLFF.

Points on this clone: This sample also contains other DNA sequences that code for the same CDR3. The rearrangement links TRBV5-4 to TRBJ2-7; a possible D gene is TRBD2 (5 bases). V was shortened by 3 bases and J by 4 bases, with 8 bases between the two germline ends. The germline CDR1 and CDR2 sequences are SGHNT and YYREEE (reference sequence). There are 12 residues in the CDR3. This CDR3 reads CASSSDSYEQYF. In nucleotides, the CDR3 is TGTGCCAGCAGCTCGGACTCATACGAGCAGTACTTC. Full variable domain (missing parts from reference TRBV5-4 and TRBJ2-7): ETGVTQSPTHLIKTRGQQVTLRCSSQSGHNTVSWYQQALGQGPQFIFQYYREEENGRGNFPPRFSGLQFPNYSSELNVNALELDDSALYLCASSSDSYEQYFGPGTRLTVT.

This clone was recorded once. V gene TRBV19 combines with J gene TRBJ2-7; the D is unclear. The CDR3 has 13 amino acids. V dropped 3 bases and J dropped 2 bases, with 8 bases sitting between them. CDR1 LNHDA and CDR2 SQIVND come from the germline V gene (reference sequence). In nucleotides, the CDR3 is TGTGCCAGTAGTATGGTAACCGCCTACGAGCAGTACTTC. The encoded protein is CASSMVTAYEQYF.

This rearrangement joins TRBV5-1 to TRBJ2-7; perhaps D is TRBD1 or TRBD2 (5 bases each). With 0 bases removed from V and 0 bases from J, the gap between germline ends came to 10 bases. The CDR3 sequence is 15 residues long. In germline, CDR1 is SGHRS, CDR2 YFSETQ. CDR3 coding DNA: TGCGCCAGCAGCTTGGATTGGGACCTCTCCTACGAGCAGTACTTC. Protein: CASSLDWDLSYEQYF. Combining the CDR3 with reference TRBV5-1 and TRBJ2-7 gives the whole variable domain KAGVTQTPRYLIKTRGQQVTLSCSPISGHRSVSWYQQTPGQGLQFLFEYFSETQRNKGNFPGRFSGRQFSNSRSEMNVSTLELGDSALYLCASSLDWDLSYEQYFGPGTRLTVT.

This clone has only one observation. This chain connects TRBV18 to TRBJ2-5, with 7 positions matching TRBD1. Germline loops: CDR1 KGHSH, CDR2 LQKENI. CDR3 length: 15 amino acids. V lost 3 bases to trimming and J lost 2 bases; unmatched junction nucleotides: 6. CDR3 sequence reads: CASSPGDSLQETQYF. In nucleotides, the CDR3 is TGTGCCAGCTCACCGGGGGACAGCCTACAAGAGACCCAGTACTTC.